This T cell receptor (beta chain) was documented in a study of blood T cells in healthy people across ages. Then a second PCR, running roughly 7 to 11 cycles, was carried out with a sample-barcoded 5' primer and a J-beta primer mix. TCRdb itself ran the 5' RACE reads through MiXCR, one entry per CDR3 protein. The table lists about 1.1 million distinct CDR3 sequences, around two fifths of them singletons, with approximately 14% in the top ten. This clonotype came up a few times. The TCR was taken from a young man in good health. The material sequenced was blood.

In DNA form, the CDR3 reads TGTGCCACCCTACAGGGGTACACCGGGGAGCTGTTTTTT. This translates into CATLQGYTGELFF. V and J are TRBV12-3 or TRBV12-4 and TRBJ2-2; 7 positions agree with TRBD1. V lost 10 bases and J lost 3; bases outside the gene matches: 5. This CDR3 spans 13 amino acids.